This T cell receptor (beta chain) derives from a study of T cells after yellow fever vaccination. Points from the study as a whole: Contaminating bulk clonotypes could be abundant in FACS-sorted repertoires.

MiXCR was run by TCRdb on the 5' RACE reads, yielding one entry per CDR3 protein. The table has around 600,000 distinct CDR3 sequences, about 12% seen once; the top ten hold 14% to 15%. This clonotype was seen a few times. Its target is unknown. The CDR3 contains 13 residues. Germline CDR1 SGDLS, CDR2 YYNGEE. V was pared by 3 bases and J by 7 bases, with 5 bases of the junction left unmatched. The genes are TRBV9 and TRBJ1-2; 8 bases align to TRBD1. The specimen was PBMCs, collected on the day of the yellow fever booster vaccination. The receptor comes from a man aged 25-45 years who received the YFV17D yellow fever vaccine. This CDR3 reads CASSEQGASGYTF. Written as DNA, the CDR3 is TGTGCCAGCAGCGAGCAGGGGGCGAGTGGCTACACCTTC.